Below are 11 T cell receptor beta chains sequenced from a single sample in a study of response to subunit inactivated influenza vaccine. TCRdb re-derived calls from the RT-PCR reads in MiXCR, one entry per CDR3 protein. The data contain just under 550,000 distinct CDR3 sequences, roughly 25% of them singletons. These data also featured in a second study, about T cells expressing NK-cell markers. This second study notes: Production of TCR beta cDNA relied on 5'RACE template switching with UMIs.

The sequences come from CD4+ T cells sorted from PBMCs, collected roughly 13 days after vaccination. The receptors originated from a man over 45 who received an inactivated influenza vaccine.

This clonotype has just a few counts. The chain links TRBV29-1 to TRBJ1-5; no clear D. The CDR3 spans 16 residues. V was trimmed by 4 bases and J by 0 bases, leaving 16 bases between them. Germline V CDR1 and CDR2: SQVTM, ANQGSEA. CDR3 in DNA: TGCAGCGTTGTGGTTGGAGGGCATGATAGCAATCAGCCCCAGCATTTT. Translated, it gives CSVVVGGHDSNQPQHF.

In nucleotides, the CDR3 is TGCGCCAGCAGCCAAGAAACGGGCAGGGGAGGGGAAAAACTGTTTTTT. It specifies CASSQETGRGGEKLFF. The chain has TRBV4-3 and TRBJ1-4; D may be TRBD1 (6 bases). The CDR3 is 16 amino acids. Germline V CDR1 and CDR2: LGHNA, YSLEER. The ends were cut back, 0 bases at V and 8 bases at J, with 16 bases in the middle.

The chain combines TRBV7-2 with TRBJ2-1; D might be TRBD2 (6 bases). V lost 8 bases, J lost 0 bases, and 11 bases lay in between. Germline CDR1 reads SGHTA; CDR2 reads FQGNSA. This CDR3 spans 14 amino acids. CDR3 sequence reads: CASEEGSSYNEQFF. Written as DNA, the CDR3 is TGTGCCAGCGAGGAGGGGAGCTCCTACAATGAGCAGTTCTTC.

V and J are TRBV19 and TRBJ2-1, with a weak D call TRBD2 (5 bases). Germline loops: CDR1 LNHDA, CDR2 SQIVND (reference sequence). The V gene lost 4 bases and the J gene lost 8 bases, with 12 bases spanning the gap. The CDR3 contains 13 residues. This chain's CDR3 is CASSSGYIDEQFF. In DNA form, the CDR3 reads TGTGCCAGTAGTAGCGGGTACATTGATGAGCAGTTCTTC.

This sequence joins TRBV5-1 and TRBJ1-1, with TRBD1 matching over 9 bases. V lost 1 base, J lost 5 bases, and 3 bases stayed unmatched. Germline values: CDR1 SGHRS, CDR2 YFSETQ. The CDR3 runs to 14 residues. Here the CDR3 DNA reads TGCGCCAGCAGCTTGAGGGGACAGGGAACTGAAGCTTTCTTT. Amino acid sequence: CASSLRGQGTEAFF. Full variable domain (outside the CDR3, taken from reference TRBV5-1 and TRBJ1-1): KAGVTQTPRYLIKTRGQQVTLSCSPISGHRSVSWYQQTPGQGLQFLFEYFSETQRNKGNFPGRFSGRQFSNSRSEMNVSTLELGDSALYLCASSLRGQGTEAFFGQGTRLTVV.

This rearrangement joins TRBV12-3 or TRBV12-4 to TRBJ2-5, with 7 bases that match TRBD1. The CDR3 runs to 15 residues. V was pared by 5 bases and J by 5 bases, with 11 bases of the junction left unmatched. This chain's CDR3 is CASSRTGMISETQYF. The CDR3 DNA follows: TGTGCCAGCAGTCGGACAGGAATGATCTCGGAGACCCAGTACTTC.

This clonotype has more than one count but fewer than ten. The chain joins TRBV20-1 to TRBJ2-1; TRBD2 aligns across 7 bases. Germline V gene data show CDR1 as DFQATT and CDR2 as SNEGSKA (reference sequence). V lost 0 bases and J lost 0; bases outside the gene matches: 5. CDR3 length equals 16 residues. The CDR3 region has the DNA TGCAGTGCTAGAGATCCAGCGGGGCCCTCCTACAATGAGCAGTTCTTC. It yields the protein CSARDPAGPSYNEQFF.

This clonotype occurred a few times. This rearrangement joins TRBV6-2 or TRBV6-3 to TRBJ2-3, with D uncertain. Germline loops: CDR1 MNHEY, CDR2 SVGEGT. V lost 7 bases and J 4 bases, leaving 15 bases between the germline ends. The CDR3 consists of 14 residues. This CDR3 is CASTQVPLSDTQYF. In DNA form, the CDR3 reads TGTGCCAGCACCCAAGTTCCCCTCTCAGATACGCAGTATTTT.

In this sample, this clonotype turned up a few times. This chain links TRBV6-2 or TRBV6-3 with TRBJ2-1; D possibly corresponds to TRBD2 (6 bases). The CDR3 is 12 residues long. Looked up from germline, CDR1 is MNHEY and CDR2 is SVGEGT. Trimming removed 4 bases from V and 14 bases from J, with 15 bases in between. CDR3 sequence (DNA): TGTGCCAGCAGTTTATTTGGAACTAGCAAGTTCTTC. It codes for CASSLFGTSKFF.

The sample holds a few counts of this clonotype. This rearrangement joins TRBV11-2 to TRBJ1-4; D gene uncertain. Germline CDR1 is SGHAT and CDR2 is FQNNGV. Trimming removed 5 bases at V and 8 bases at J, with 18 bases between. The CDR3 loop spans 15 amino acids. In DNA, the CDR3 is TGTGCCAGCAGCGCCGTAGTCAGGCGGCCCGAAAAACTGTTTTTT. Protein sequence: CASSAVVRRPEKLFF. The whole variable domain, remainder taken from reference TRBV11-2 and TRBJ1-4, is EAGVAQSPRYKIIEKRQSVAFWCNPISGHATLYWYQQILGQGPKLLIQFQNNGVVDDSQLPKDRFSAERLKGVDSTLKIQPAKLEDSAVYLCASSAVVRRPEKLFFGSGTQLSVL.

This clonotype was picked up a small number of times. V is TRBV7-9 and J is TRBJ1-2, with no clear D. Trimming took off 3 bases at V and 3 bases at J, with 17 bases between the two ends. CDR3 length: 16 residues. From germline, CDR1 is SEHNR and CDR2 FQNEAQ (reference sequence). DNA for the CDR3: TGTGCCAGCAGCTTCCTCGCCAGCCTCTTAGACTATGGCTACACCTTC. Translating gives CASSFLASLLDYGYTF.